This TCR beta chain was recorded in a study of cytotoxic CD8 clonotypes in ibrutinib-treated CLL. TCRdb's table, derived via immunoSEQ multiplex PCR, lists solely in-frame clones and lacks some. The sample has 200,000 to 250,000 clones; roughly 77% are singletons. Deletions cut 4 bases from V and 3 bases from J, with 25 bases between. CDR3 length: 18 amino acids. In germline, CDR1 is SQVTM, CDR2 ANQGSEA. This clone appeared once. This chain uses TRBV29-1 with TRBJ2-1; the D gene could be TRBD1 or TRBD2 (5 bases each). This receptor was obtained from a human donor with chronic lymphocytic leukemia. The input for sequencing was PBMCs, taken after 12 months of ibrutinib treatment. The CDR3 sequence is CSVAPSGTQYTLYNEQFF. CDR3 DNA sequence: TGCAGCGTTGCCCCATCAGGGACCCAATATACTCTCTACAATGAGCAGTTCTTC.